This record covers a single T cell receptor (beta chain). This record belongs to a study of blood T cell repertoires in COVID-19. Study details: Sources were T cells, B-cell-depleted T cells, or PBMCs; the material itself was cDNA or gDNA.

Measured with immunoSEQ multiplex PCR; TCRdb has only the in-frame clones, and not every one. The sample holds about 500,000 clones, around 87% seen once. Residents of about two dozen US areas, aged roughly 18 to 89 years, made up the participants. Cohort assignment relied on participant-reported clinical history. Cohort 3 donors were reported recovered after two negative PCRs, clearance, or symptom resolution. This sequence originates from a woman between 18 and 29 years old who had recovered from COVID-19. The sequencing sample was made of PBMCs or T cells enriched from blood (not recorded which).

CDR3 amino acids: CAWSALEDLNTEAFF. DNA for the CDR3: TGTGCCTGGAGTGCCTTGGAGGATCTTAACACTGAAGCTTTCTTT. The rearrangement joins TRBV30 to TRBJ1-1; D not certain. V shed 1 base and J shed 2 bases, with 14 bases lying between them. CDR3 length: 15 amino acids. Germline CDR1 GTSNPN, CDR2 SVGIG (reference sequence).